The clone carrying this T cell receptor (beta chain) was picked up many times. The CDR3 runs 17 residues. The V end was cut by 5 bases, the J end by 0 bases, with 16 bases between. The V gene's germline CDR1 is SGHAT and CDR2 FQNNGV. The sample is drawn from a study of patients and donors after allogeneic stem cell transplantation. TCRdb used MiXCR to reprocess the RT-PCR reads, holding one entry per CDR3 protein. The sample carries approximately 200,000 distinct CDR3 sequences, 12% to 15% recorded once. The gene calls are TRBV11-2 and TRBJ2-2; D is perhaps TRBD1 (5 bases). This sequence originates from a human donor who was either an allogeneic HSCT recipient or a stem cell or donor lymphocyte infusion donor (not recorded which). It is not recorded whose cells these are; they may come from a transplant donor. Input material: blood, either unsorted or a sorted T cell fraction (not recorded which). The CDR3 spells CASSTRRQSTNTGELFF. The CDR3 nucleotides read TGTGCCAGCAGCACCCGCCGACAGTCCACGAACACCGGGGAGCTGTTTTTT.